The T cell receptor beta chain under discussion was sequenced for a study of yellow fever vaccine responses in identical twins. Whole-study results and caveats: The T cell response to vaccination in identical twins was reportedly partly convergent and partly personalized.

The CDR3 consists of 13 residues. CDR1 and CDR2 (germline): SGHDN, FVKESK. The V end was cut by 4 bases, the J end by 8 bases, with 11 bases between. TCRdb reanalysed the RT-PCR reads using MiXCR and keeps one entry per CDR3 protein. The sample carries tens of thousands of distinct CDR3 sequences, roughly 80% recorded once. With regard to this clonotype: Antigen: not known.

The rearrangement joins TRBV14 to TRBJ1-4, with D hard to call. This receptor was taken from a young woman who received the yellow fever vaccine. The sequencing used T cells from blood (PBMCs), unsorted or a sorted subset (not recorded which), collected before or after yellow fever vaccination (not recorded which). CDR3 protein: CASSLRAGEKLFF. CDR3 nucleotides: TGTGCCAGCAGCCTTCGGGCTGGGGAAAAACTGTTTTTT.